This T cell receptor (beta chain) was obtained from a study of CD8 T cells in ankylosing spondylitis. This clonotype was seen at least ten times. As yet, its antigen is unknown. The CDR3 has 13 amino acids. CDR1 DFQATT and CDR2 SNEGSKA come from the germline V gene (reference sequence). Trimming pared 0 bases from V and 3 bases from J, leaving 8 bases between. Findings of the study overall: Clones that were linked to disease were CD8+ and were relatively rare in peripheral blood. Reported data indicate significant enrichment of disease-linked clones within matched ankylosing spondylitis synovial fluid.

Quantitative barcoded 5'-RACE was used to prepare TCR beta libraries. MiXCR was run by TCRdb on the 5' RACE reads, yielding one entry per CDR3 protein. The data show roughly 120,000 distinct CDR3 sequences, 6.5% to 9% seen once. The sequenced sample was blood, either unsorted or a sorted T cell fraction (not recorded which). The chain has TRBV20-1 and TRBJ1-2, with a tentative D call TRBD1 (5 bases). This receptor was taken from a male donor with ankylosing spondylitis or in good health (not recorded which). Written as DNA, the CDR3 is TGCAGTGCTAGAGATGAACAGGACTATGGCTACACCTTC. It is translated as CSARDEQDYGYTF.